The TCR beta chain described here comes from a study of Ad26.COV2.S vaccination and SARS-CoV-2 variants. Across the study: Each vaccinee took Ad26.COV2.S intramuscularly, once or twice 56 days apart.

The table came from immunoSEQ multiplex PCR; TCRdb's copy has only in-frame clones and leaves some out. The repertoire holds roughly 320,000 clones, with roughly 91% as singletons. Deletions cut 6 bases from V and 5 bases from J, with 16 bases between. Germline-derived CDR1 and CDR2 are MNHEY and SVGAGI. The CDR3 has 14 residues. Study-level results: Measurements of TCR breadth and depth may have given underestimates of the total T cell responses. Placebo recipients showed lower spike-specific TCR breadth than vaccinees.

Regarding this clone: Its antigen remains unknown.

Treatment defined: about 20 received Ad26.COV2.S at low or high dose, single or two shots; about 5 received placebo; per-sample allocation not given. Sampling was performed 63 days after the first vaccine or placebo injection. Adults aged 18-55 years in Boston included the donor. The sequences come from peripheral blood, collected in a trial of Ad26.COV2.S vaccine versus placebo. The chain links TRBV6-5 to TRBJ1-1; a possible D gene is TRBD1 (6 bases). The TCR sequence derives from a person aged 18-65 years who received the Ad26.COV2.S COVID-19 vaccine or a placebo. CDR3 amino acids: CASRYEGGGTEAFF. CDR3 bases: TGTGCCAGCAGGTATGAAGGGGGAGGAACTGAAGCTTTCTTT.